The T cell receptor beta chain under discussion was sequenced for a study of CD8 T cells in ankylosing spondylitis. The V end lost 3 bases, the J end lost 5 bases, and 13 bases lay between the germline ends. Germline V gene data show CDR1 as DFQATT and CDR2 as SNEGSKA (reference sequence). This CDR3 is 13 amino acids long. The TCR beta libraries were generated through quantitative 5'-RACE incorporating molecular barcodes. A single record per CDR3 protein comes from TCRdb applying MiXCR to the 5' RACE reads. Seen here are about 130,000 distinct CDR3 sequences, over 6% observed once, and the top ten hold over 9%. This clonotype has at least ten counts. Its target is not known. Study-wide points: Within ankylosing spondylitis blood, a TCR beta motif made up of seven or eight highly homologous variants appeared to be characteristic. Disease-associated clones were CD8+ and fairly uncommon in peripheral blood. Reportedly, significant enrichment of disease-linked clones occurred in matched ankylosing spondylitis synovial fluid.

Sequences were obtained from blood, either unsorted or a sorted T cell fraction (not recorded which). This TCR was recovered from a male donor with ankylosing spondylitis or in good health (not recorded which). The chain employs TRBV20-1 and TRBJ2-5, with D perhaps matching TRBD1 (5 bases). In nucleotides, the CDR3 is TGCAGTGCTAGGTGGCCAGGGTCGGAGACCCAGTACTTC. As protein: CSARWPGSETQYF.